Detailed here is one T cell receptor (beta chain). The sample is drawn from a study of blood T cell repertoires in COVID-19. About the research overall: From the United States, Italy and Spain came samples of acute and convalescent COVID-19. In each case, the material was cDNA or gDNA derived from T cells, B-cell-depleted T cells, or PBMCs.

Authors' methods: The assay estimated nucleated cells by amplifying reference gene primers. The table came from immunoSEQ multiplex PCR; TCRdb's copy has only in-frame clones and leaves some out. V and J calls and clone size follow that table, whereas D and trimming were derived from the DNA. The table lists 200,000 to 250,000 clones, 75% to 85% of them singletons. CDR1 is SEHNR and CDR2 is FQNEAQ in the germline V gene (reference sequence). The CDR3 length is 13 residues. The V end was cut by 4 bases, the J end by 8 bases, with 11 bases between. The chain links TRBV7-9 to TRBJ1-4, with no clear D. Sequencing was done on a sample of PBMCs or T cells enriched from blood (not recorded which). The clonotype originates from a young man with acute COVID-19. CDR3 DNA sequence: TGTGCCAGCAGCTACGAGGGCCCGGAAAAACTGTTTTTT. Amino acid sequence: CASSYEGPEKLFF.